The 27 T cell receptor beta chains reported below all come from one sample, sequenced in a study of cytomegalovirus exposure and HLA in healthy donors. PCR amplification relied on 60 Vbeta primers (plus 13 Jbeta primers). Profiled with immunoSEQ multiplex PCR; TCRdb holds only in-frame clones, not every one. The sample lists about 130,000 clones, more than 70% occurring once. Specimen: PBMCs. The receptors were sampled from a man aged 35-49 years in good health and CMV-seronegative.

The chain carries TRBV5-1 and TRBJ2-7; tentative D call: TRBD2 (6 bases). The CDR3 is 12 residues long. The V and J ends lost 4 bases and 9 bases respectively, with 14 bases between them. CDR1 SGHRS and CDR2 YFSETQ come from the germline V gene. CDR3 in DNA: TGCGCCAGCAGCCGGGGGTCGGACGGGCAGTACTTC. Amino acids: CASSRGSDGQYF.

The J gene is TRBJ2-7, the V gene TRBV27, with 8 bases identical to TRBD1. Germline assignment: CDR1 MNHEY and CDR2 SMNVEV (reference sequence). The CDR3 has 14 amino acids. Losses at the gene ends were 5 bases for V and 2 bases for J; bases not matched to a gene: 5. CDR3 residues: CASSGTGLAYEQYF. Written as DNA, the CDR3 is TGTGCCAGCAGTGGGACAGGCCTCGCCTACGAGCAGTACTTC.

The V gene is TRBV6-1, the J gene TRBJ2-7; D is perhaps TRBD2 (6 bases). CDR1 is MNHNS and CDR2 is SASEGT in the germline V gene. V was clipped by 5 bases and J by 0 bases, with 14 bases between them. The CDR3 has 15 residues. DNA for the CDR3: TGTGCCAGCAGTAACCTCGGGACTCCCTCCTACGAGCAGTACTTC. Translation gives CASSNLGTPSYEQYF.

The chain recombines TRBV6-6 with TRBJ2-1, with 9 positions matching TRBD1. The CDR3 has 13 residues. With V trimmed by 6 bases and J by 8 bases, 5 bases remained unmatched. Germline V gene data show CDR1 as MNHNY and CDR2 as SVGAGI (reference sequence). CDR3 amino acids: CASRTRQGDEQFF. Written as DNA, the CDR3 is TGTGCCAGCAGGACCCGACAGGGGGATGAGCAGTTCTTC.

The chain combines TRBV28 with TRBJ2-3; D remains unclear. V was shortened by 4 bases and J by 4 bases, with 6 bases between the two germline ends. The germline V gene encodes CDR1 MDHEN and CDR2 SYDVKM. The CDR3 sequence is 12 residues long. The chain's CDR3 is CASSSYSDTQYF. As DNA, the CDR3 is TGTGCCAGCAGTTCGTACTCAGATACGCAGTATTTT.

V usage is TRBV28 and J usage is TRBJ1-2, with D perhaps matching TRBD1 (5 bases). The V and J ends lost 8 bases and 4 bases respectively, with 11 bases between them. The germline V gene encodes CDR1 MDHEN and CDR2 SYDVKM. This CDR3 is built from 12 residues. Here the CDR3 DNA reads TGTGCCAGCGGAAAAACAGGCTATGGCTACACCTTC. Residues: CASGKTGYGYTF.

This chain uses TRBV30 with TRBJ2-7, with no clear D. This CDR3 is 10 amino acids long. Germline assignment: CDR1 GTSNPN and CDR2 SVGIG (reference sequence). V lost 0 bases and J 6 bases, leaving 3 bases between the germline ends. CDR3 DNA sequence: TGTGCCTGGAGTGTCAGCGAGCAGTACTTC. Translation gives CAWSVSEQYF. Complete variable domain (other parts from reference TRBV30 and TRBJ2-7): SQTIHQWPATLVQPVGSPLSLECTVEGTSNPNLYWYRQAAGRGLQLLFYSVGIGQISSEVPQNLSASRPQDRQFILSSKKLLLSDSGFYLCAWSVSEQYFGPGTRLTVT.

V and J are TRBV21-1 and TRBJ2-7; the D call of TRBD1 is as the table states it, not checked on the DNA. TRBV21-1 has pseudogene status. The CDR3 totals 15 residues. The CDR3 DNA is TGTGCCAGCAGCACCCGGACAGGGTCCGTCTACGAGCAGTACTTC. It translates to CASSTRTGSVYEQYF.

The chain couples TRBV5-1 to TRBJ2-3, with TRBD2 matching over 11 bases. With 9 bases clipped from V and 2 bases from J, the junction kept 8 bases outside the gene matches. Germline loops: CDR1 SGHRS, CDR2 YFSETQ. The CDR3 has 15 amino acids. Here the CDR3 DNA reads TGCGCCACCGGGCTAGCGGGGGGCCACACAGATACGCAGTATTTT. Protein sequence: CATGLAGGHTDTQYF.

V and J are TRBV19 and TRBJ1-2; D is possibly TRBD1 (6 bases). V was pared by 6 bases and J by 8 bases, with 19 bases between. Germline assignment: CDR1 LNHDA and CDR2 SQIVND (reference sequence). The CDR3 runs to 14 residues. Here the CDR3 reads CASSLAGAARGYTF. CDR3 nucleotides: TGTGCCAGTAGCCTCGCAGGGGCGGCAAGGGGCTACACCTTC.

The chain employs TRBV4-2 and TRBJ2-5, with 12 bases fitting TRBD2. The J segment lost 5 bases and the V segment lost 0 bases, leaving 7 bases of the junction unmatched. CDR1 and CDR2 (germline): LGHNA, YNFKEQ. This CDR3 spans 17 amino acids. The CDR3 protein is CASSQDLGLAGGETQYF. DNA of the CDR3: TGTGCCAGCAGCCAAGATCTTGGGCTAGCGGGAGGGGAGACCCAGTACTTC.

In its sample, this clone was seen once. CDR3 residues: CASSPEEGAGGNTIYF. The CDR3 DNA sequence: TGCGCCAGCAGCCCCGAAGAGGGGGCAGGTGGAAACACCATATATTTT. The chain uses TRBV4-3 and TRBJ1-3, with TRBD1 matching over 7 bases. Per germline, CDR1 LGHNA and CDR2 YSLEER. This CDR3 has 16 amino acids. V lost 4 bases to trimming and J lost 3 bases; unmatched junction nucleotides: 9.

The CDR3 bases are TGTGCCAGCAGCTTGGGTGCGGAGCAAGAGACCCAGTACTTC. This sequence encodes CASSLGAEQETQYF. V gene TRBV5-4 combines with J gene TRBJ2-5; D unresolved. Trimming cost V 0 bases and J 2 bases, with 8 bases left between them. The CDR3 is made up of 14 amino acids. From germline, CDR1 is SGHNT and CDR2 YYREEE (reference sequence).

The rearrangement uses TRBV12-2 and TRBJ1-5; TRBD1 is the table's D call, not checked against the DNA. TRBV12-2 is reported as a pseudogene. The CDR3 length is 15 residues. The CDR3 sequence is CASRLTDRPNQPQHF. For the CDR3, the DNA is TGTGCAAGTCGCTTGACGGACAGGCCCAATCAGCCCCAGCATTTT.

The CDR3: CASSLLGAGANVLTF. The CDR3 nucleotides are TGCGCCAGCAGCCTCCTAGGGGCGGGGGCCAACGTCCTGACTTTC. The V call is TRBV5-1, the J call TRBJ2-6, with D tentatively TRBD1 (5 bases). Trimming took 4 bases from V and 4 from J, leaving 12 bases between them. The length of the CDR3 is 15 residues. From germline, CDR1 is SGHRS and CDR2 YFSETQ.

The rearrangement links TRBV4-3 to TRBJ1-1; maybe TRBD1 (5 bases). The CDR3 is made up of 12 amino acids. With 0 bases removed from V and 10 bases from J, the gap between germline ends came to 9 bases. Germline-derived CDR1 and CDR2 are LGHNA and YSLEER. CDR3 loop: CASSQELGVAFF. The CDR3 nucleotides are TGCGCCAGCAGCCAAGAATTAGGGGTAGCTTTCTTT.

This clone was counted between two and nine times. This chain links TRBV30 with TRBJ2-5; maybe TRBD1 (5 bases). Trimming cost V 0 bases and J 4 bases, with 12 bases left between them. Germline-derived CDR1 and CDR2 are GTSNPN and SVGIG (reference sequence). The CDR3 has 14 residues. CDR3 nucleotide sequence: TGTGCCTGGAGTGTACTCAGGGATCGAGAGACCCAGTACTTC. Amino acids: CAWSVLRDRETQYF.

This clone was observed once. CDR3 protein: CASSLGSFYEQYF. The CDR3 DNA follows: TGCGCCAGCAGCTTGGGTTCCTTCTACGAGCAGTACTTC. J is TRBJ2-7 and V is TRBV5-1; no clear D. The CDR3 spans 13 residues. Germline V gene data show CDR1 as SGHRS and CDR2 as YFSETQ. The ends were cut back, 0 bases at V and 3 bases at J, with 7 bases in the middle.

The chain couples TRBV7-2 to TRBJ1-1; a weak D match, TRBD1 (5 bases). Trimming left V 2 bases short and J 4 bases short, with 11 bases between. The CDR3 spans 14 residues. Germline assignment: CDR1 SGHTA and CDR2 FQGNSA. CDR3 nucleotide sequence: TGTGCCAGCAGCTTATTACCCGGGGGCACTGAAGCTTTCTTT. Residues: CASSLLPGGTEAFF.

This clone was found a few times. The J gene is TRBJ2-5, the V gene TRBV7-9; TRBD2 matches 7 bases. CDR3 size: 16 residues. The germline V gene encodes CDR1 SEHNR and CDR2 FQNEAQ (reference sequence). V dropped 2 bases and J dropped 0; count of bases not matched to a gene: 6. The CDR3 sequence: CASSLRISGYQETQYF. CDR3 coding DNA: TGTGCCAGCAGCTTAAGGATTAGCGGGTACCAAGAGACCCAGTACTTC.

V and J are TRBV1 and TRBJ2-7; TRBD2, the D gene given by the table, was not confirmed from the DNA. TRBV1 corresponds to a pseudogene. The CDR3 loop spans 16 amino acids. CDR3 protein: CTSSQDVSGDSYEQYF. CDR3 bases: TGCACCAGCAGCCAAGATGTTAGCGGGGACTCCTACGAGCAGTACTTC.

This clone appeared a few times. The rearrangement joins TRBV14 to TRBJ2-5; 8 nucleotides agree with TRBD1. CDR1 SGHDN and CDR2 FVKESK come from the germline V gene. Losses at the gene ends were 4 bases for V and 4 bases for J; bases not matched to a gene: 11. The CDR3 loop spans 16 amino acids. As DNA, the CDR3 is TGTGCCAGCAGCCCTCAGGGGGCGAGGGTTTCAGAGACCCAGTACTTC. Its protein product is CASSPQGARVSETQYF.

The J gene is TRBJ1-1, the V gene TRBV19, with D possibly TRBD1 on 6 matching bases. This CDR3 spans 13 amino acids. Germline V gene data show CDR1 as LNHDA and CDR2 as SQIVND (reference sequence). Trimming took 7 bases from V and 7 from J, leaving 16 bases between them. The CDR3 spells CASTKRSRGEAFF. The CDR3 DNA reads as TGTGCCAGTACCAAAAGGAGCAGGGGTGAAGCTTTCTTT.

The V and J genes are TRBV10-3 and TRBJ1-4; 7 nucleotides align to TRBD1. V gave up 6 bases and J gave up 0 bases; unmatched junction bases: 16. The CDR3 spans 19 residues. Germline V gene data show CDR1 as ENHRY and CDR2 as SYGVKD. Here the CDR3 DNA reads TGTGCCATCAGCCAGGGACAGCATATCCAGGGGGCAACTAATGAAAAACTGTTTTTT. It specifies CAISQGQHIQGATNEKLFF.

This sequence joins TRBV7-2 and TRBJ1-4; 9 bases agree with TRBD1. With 4 bases clipped from V and 7 bases from J, the junction kept 4 bases outside the gene matches. Looked up from germline, CDR1 is SGHTA and CDR2 is FQGNSA. The CDR3 loop spans 14 amino acids. The CDR3 bases are TGTGCCAGCAGCTCTGACAGGGGGAGTGAAAAACTGTTTTTT. It encodes CASSSDRGSEKLFF. The variable domain in full, completed from reference TRBV7-2 and TRBJ1-4, reads GAGVSQSPSNKVTEKGKDVELRCDPISGHTALYWYRQSLGQGLEFLIYFQGNSAPDKSGLPSDRFSAERTGGSVSTLTIQRTQQEDSAVYLCASSSDRGSEKLFFGSGTQLSVL.

The V and J genes are TRBV19 and TRBJ1-2; no clear D. CDR1 LNHDA and CDR2 SQIVND come from the germline V gene (reference sequence). The length of the CDR3 is 16 residues. Trimming shortened V by 4 bases and J by 2 bases, and 17 bases separated the two germline ends. The CDR3 bases are TGTGCCAGTAGTACAGGCGGCGGGGTAGGGAACTATGGCTACACCTTC. Its translation is CASSTGGGVGNYGYTF.

V is TRBV7-8 and J is TRBJ2-7, with D possibly TRBD1 on 5 matching bases. CDR1 and CDR2 (germline): SGHVS, FQNEAQ. Trimming stripped 5 bases from V and 0 bases from J, with 11 bases between. CDR3 length equals 14 residues. The DNA of the CDR3 is TGTGCCAGCAGCCGATCGGACATCTCCTACGAGCAGTACTTC. This codes for CASSRSDISYEQYF. The full variable domain, with the rest looked up from reference TRBV7-8 and TRBJ2-7, is GAGVSQSPRYKVAKRGQDVALRCDPISGHVSLFWYQQALGQGPEFLTYFQNEAQLDKSGLPSDRFFAERPEGSVSTLKIQRTQQEDSAVYLCASSRSDISYEQYFGPGTRLTVT.